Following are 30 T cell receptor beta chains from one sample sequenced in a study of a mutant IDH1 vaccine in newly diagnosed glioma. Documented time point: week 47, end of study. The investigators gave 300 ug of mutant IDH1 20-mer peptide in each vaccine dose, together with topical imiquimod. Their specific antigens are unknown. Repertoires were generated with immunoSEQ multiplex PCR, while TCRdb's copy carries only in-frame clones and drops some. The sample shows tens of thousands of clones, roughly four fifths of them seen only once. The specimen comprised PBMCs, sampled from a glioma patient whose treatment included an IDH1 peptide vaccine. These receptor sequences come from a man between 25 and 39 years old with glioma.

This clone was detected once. The CDR3 DNA reads TGTGCCAGCAGCCTAAATTGGCGGGGCCTCCCCTACGAGCAGTACTTC. Encoded protein: CASSLNWRGLPYEQYF. The rearrangement uses TRBV7-6 and TRBJ2-7; D perhaps matches TRBD2 (6 bases). CDR1 is SGHVS and CDR2 is FNYEAQ in the germline V gene. The CDR3 has 16 amino acids. V was cut by 5 bases and J by 2 bases, with 19 bases left in between. The full variable domain, its missing parts supplied by reference TRBV7-6 and TRBJ2-7, is GAGVSQSPRYKVTKRGQDVALRCDPISGHVSLYWYRQALGQGPEFLTYFNYEAQQDKSGLPNDRFSAERPEGSISTLTIQRTEQRDSAMYRCASSLNWRGLPYEQYFGPGTRLTVT.

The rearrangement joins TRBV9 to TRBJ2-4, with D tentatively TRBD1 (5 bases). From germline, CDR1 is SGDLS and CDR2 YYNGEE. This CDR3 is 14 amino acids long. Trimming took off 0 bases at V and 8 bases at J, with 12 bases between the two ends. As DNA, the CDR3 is TGTGCCAGCAGCGTAGCCAGGGTAGAGGACATTCAGTACTTC. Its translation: CASSVARVEDIQYF.

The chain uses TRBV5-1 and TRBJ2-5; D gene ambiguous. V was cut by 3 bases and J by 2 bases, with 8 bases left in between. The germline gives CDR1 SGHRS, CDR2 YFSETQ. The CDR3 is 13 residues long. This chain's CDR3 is CASSSQRQETQYF. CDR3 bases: TGCGCCAGCAGCTCCCAGAGGCAAGAGACCCAGTACTTC.

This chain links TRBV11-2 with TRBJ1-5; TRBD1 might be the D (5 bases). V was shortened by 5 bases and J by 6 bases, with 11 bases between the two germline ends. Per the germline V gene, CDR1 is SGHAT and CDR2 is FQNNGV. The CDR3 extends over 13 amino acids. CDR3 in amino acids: CASSPQGFQPQHF. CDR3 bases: TGTGCCAGCAGCCCCCAGGGATTTCAGCCCCAGCATTTT.

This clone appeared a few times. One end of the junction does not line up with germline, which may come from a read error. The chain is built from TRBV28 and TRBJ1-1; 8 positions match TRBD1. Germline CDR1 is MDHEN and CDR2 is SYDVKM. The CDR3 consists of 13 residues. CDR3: CASSLTGPRQGTF. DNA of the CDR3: TGTGCCAGCAGTTTAACCGGACCGAGACAGGGGACATTT.

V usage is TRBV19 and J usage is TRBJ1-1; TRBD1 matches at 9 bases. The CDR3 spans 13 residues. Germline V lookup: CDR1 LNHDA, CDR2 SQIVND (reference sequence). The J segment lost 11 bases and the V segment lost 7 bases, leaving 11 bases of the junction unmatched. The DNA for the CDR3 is TGTGCCAGTAAATACGGGACAGGGCGAGCGGCTTTCTTT. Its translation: CASKYGTGRAAFF.

The CDR3 is CASRQGPNTEAFF. Written as DNA, the CDR3 is TGTGCCAGTCGACAGGGCCCGAACACTGAAGCTTTCTTT. The V and J genes are TRBV6-5 and TRBJ1-1, with 7 bases aligning to TRBD1. Germline-derived CDR1 and CDR2 are MNHEY and SVGAGI. Trimming cost V 9 bases and J 1 base; bases outside gene matches: 5. This CDR3 is built from 13 residues.

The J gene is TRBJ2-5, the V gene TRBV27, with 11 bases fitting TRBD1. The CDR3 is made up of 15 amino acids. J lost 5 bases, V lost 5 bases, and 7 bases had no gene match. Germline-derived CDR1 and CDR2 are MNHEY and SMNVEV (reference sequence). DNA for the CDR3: TGTGCCAGCAGTCCCGGGACAGGGGGAGTGGAGACCCAGTACTTC. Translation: CASSPGTGGVETQYF.

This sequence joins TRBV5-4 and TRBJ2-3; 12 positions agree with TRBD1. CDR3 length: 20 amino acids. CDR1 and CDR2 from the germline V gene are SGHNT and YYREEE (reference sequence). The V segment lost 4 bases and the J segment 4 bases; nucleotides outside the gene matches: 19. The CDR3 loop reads CASSADPGQGAHWVSDTQYF. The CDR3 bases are TGTGCCAGCAGCGCCGACCCGGGACAGGGGGCGCATTGGGTCTCAGATACGCAGTATTTT.

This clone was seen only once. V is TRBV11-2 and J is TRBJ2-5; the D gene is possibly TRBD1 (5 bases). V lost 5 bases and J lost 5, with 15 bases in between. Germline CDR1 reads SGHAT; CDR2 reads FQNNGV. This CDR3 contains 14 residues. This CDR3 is CASSAQGGFETQYF. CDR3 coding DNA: TGTGCCAGCAGCGCTCAGGGTGGGTTTGAGACCCAGTACTTC.

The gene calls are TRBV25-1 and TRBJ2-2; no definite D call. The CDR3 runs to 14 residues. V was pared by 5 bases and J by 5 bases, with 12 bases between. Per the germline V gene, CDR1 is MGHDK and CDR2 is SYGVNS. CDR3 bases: TGTGCCAGCAGTCCCCTGGGTCGTACCGGGGAGCTGTTTTTT. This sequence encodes CASSPLGRTGELFF. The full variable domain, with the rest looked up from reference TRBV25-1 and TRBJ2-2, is EADIYQTPRYLVIGTGKKITLECSQTMGHDKMYWYQQDPGMELHLIHYSYGVNSTEKGDLSSESTVSRIRTEHFPLTLESARPSHTSQYLCASSPLGRTGELFFGEGSRLTVL.

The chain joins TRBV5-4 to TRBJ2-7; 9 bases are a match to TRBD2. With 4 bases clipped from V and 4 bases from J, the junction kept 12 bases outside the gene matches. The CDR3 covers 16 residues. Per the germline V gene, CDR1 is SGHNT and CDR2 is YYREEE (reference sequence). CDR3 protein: CASSPGGGGGWYEQYF. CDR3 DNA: TGTGCCAGCAGCCCTGGGGGCGGGGGGGGCTGGTACGAGCAGTACTTC.

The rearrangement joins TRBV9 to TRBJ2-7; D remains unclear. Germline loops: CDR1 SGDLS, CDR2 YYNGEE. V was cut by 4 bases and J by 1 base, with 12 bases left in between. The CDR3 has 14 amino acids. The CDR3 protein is CASSPFRASYEQYF. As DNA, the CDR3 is TGTGCCAGCAGCCCTTTTAGGGCGTCCTACGAGCAGTACTTC.

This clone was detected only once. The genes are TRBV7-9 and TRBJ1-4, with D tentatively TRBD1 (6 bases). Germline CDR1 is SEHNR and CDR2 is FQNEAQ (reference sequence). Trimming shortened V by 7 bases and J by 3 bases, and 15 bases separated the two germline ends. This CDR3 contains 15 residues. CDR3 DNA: TGTGCCAGCATCCAGGGGTGGAGATCTAATGAAAAACTGTTTTTT. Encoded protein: CASIQGWRSNEKLFF.

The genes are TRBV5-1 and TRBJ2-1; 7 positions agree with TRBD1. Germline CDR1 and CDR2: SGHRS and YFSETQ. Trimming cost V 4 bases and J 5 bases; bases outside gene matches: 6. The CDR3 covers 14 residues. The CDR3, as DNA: TGCGCCAGCAGCGAAGGACAGGTTGACAATGAGCAGTTCTTC. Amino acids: CASSEGQVDNEQFF.

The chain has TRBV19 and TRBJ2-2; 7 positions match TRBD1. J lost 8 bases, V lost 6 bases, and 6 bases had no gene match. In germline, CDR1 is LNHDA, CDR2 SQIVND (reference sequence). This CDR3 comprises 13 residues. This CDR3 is CASRRTGSGELFF. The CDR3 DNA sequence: TGTGCCAGTAGGCGGACAGGATCAGGGGAGCTGTTTTTT.

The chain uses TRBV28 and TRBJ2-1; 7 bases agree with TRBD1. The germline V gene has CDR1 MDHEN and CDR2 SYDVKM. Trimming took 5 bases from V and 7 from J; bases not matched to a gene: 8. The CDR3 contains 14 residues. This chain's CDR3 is CASSGYRGGNEQFF. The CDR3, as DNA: TGTGCCAGCAGTGGCTACAGGGGCGGGAATGAGCAGTTCTTC.

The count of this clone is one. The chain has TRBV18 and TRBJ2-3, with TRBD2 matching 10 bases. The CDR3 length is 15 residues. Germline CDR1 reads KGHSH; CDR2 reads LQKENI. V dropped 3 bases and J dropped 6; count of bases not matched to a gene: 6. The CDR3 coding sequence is TGTGCCAGCTCACCCCTAGCGGGGGAGCGGGATACGCAGTATTTT. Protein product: CASSPLAGERDTQYF.

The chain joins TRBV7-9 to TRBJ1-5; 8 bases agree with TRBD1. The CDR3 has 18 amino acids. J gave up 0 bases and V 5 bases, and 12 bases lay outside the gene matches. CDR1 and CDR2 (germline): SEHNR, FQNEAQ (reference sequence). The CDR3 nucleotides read TGTGCCAGCAGCGGGACAGGCGCGGATCGTTATAGCAATCAGCCCCAGCATTTT. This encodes CASSGTGADRYSNQPQHF.

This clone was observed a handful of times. In DNA form, the CDR3 reads TGTGCCAGTAGTATGTACCGGGTGAGCAATCAGCCCCAGCATTTT. Its translation is CASSMYRVSNQPQHF. The chain employs TRBV19 and TRBJ1-5; D call uncertain. Germline values: CDR1 LNHDA, CDR2 SQIVND (reference sequence). Trimming stripped 3 bases from V and 1 base from J, with 10 bases between. The CDR3 is made up of 15 amino acids.

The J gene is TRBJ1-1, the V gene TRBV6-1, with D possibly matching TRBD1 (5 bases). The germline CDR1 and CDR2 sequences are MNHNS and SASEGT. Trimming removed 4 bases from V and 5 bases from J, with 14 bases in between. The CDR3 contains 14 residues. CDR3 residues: CASSVIRDGTEAFF. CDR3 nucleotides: TGTGCCAGCAGTGTCATCCGGGACGGTACTGAAGCTTTCTTT.

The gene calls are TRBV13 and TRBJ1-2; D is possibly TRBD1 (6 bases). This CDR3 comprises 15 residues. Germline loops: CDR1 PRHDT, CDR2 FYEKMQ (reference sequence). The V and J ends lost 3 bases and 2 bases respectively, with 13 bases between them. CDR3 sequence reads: CASSFRRTGNYGYTF. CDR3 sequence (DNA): TGTGCCAGCAGCTTTCGCCGCACAGGGAACTATGGCTACACCTTC.

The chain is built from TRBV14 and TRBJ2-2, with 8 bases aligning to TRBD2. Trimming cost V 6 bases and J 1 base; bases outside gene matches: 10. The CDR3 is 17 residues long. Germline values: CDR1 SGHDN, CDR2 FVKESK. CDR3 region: CASRMSGGPGNTGELFF. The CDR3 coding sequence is TGTGCCAGCAGGATGAGCGGGGGACCGGGGAACACCGGGGAGCTGTTTTTT.

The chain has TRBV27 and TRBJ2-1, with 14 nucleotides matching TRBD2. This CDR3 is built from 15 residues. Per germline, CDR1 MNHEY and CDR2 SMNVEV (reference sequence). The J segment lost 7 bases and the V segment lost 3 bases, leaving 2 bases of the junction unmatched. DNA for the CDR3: TGTGCCAGCAGTTTCCGACTAGCGGGGGGGAATGAGCAGTTCTTC. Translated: CASSFRLAGGNEQFF.

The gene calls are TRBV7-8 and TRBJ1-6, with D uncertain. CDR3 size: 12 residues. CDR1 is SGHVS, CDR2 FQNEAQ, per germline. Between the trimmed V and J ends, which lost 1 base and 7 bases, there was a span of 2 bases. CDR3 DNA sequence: TGTGCCAGCAGCTTAGAGAATTCACCCCTCCACTTT. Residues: CASSLENSPLHF.

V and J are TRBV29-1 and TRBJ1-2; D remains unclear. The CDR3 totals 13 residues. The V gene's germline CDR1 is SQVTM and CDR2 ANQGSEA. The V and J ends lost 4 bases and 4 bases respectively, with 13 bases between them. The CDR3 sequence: CSVARGSVYGYTF. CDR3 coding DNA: TGCAGCGTTGCACGGGGTTCGGTCTATGGCTACACCTTC.

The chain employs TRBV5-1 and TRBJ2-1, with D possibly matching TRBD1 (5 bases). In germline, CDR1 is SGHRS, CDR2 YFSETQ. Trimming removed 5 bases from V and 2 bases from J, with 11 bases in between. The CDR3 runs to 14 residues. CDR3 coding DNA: TGCGCCAGCAGGCCTAGGGGCACCTACAATGAGCAGTTCTTC. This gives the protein CASRPRGTYNEQFF.

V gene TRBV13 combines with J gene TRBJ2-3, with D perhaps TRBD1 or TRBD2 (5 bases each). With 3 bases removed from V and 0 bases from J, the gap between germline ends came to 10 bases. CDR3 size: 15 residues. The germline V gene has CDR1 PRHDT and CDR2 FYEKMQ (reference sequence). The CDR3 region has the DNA TGTGCCAGCAGCTTCACGGGACGCAGCACAGATACGCAGTATTTT. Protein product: CASSFTGRSTDTQYF.

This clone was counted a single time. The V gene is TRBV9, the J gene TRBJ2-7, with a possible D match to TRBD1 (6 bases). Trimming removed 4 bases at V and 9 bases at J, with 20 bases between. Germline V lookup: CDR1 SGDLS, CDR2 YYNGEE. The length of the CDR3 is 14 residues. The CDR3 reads CASSTQPTQGTQYF. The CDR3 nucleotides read TGTGCCAGCAGCACCCAACCCACTCAGGGGACGCAGTACTTC.

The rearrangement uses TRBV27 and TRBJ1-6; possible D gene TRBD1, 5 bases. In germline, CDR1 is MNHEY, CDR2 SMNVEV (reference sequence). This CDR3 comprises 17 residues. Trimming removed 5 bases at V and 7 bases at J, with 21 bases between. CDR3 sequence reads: CASSLGDRVGRNSPLHF. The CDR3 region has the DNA TGTGCCAGCAGTCTAGGGGACCGCGTCGGGCGGAATTCACCCCTCCACTTT.